This is a list of T cell receptor beta chains from one sample in a study of breast tumors, draining lymph nodes, adjacent tissues. Via MiXCR, TCRdb re-called the multiplex PCR reads, giving one row per CDR3 protein. Of approximately 63,000 distinct CDR3 sequences in the sample, approximately 57% were seen once. The source material was breast tumor tissue. These receptors all come from a female donor with breast cancer. Some clones in this sample may be carry-over from other donors' samples. Both conserved end residues are part of each CDR3. The D gene is left open where the match is weak. Size values are once, few and many counts, or a class for expanded clones, and some rows have none.

v_call	d_call	clone_size	j_call	cdr3_nt	cdr3_aa
TRBV20-1	TRBD2	many	TRBJ2-3	TGCAGCACCGGGACTAGCGGGGGGGAGTGGGATACGCAGTATTTT	CSTGTSGGEWDTQYF
TRBV29-1	NA	NA	TRBJ2-5	TGCAGCGTTGAAGATAAGGGGGGCAGAGAGACCCAGTACTTC	CSVEDKGGRETQYF
TRBV3-1	NA	once	TRBJ1-2	TGTGCCAGCAGCCAACGGAGGGCTAACTATGGCTACACCTTC	CASSQRRANYGYTF
TRBV9	NA	many	TRBJ2-1	TGTGCCAGCAGCGTACAGGATTACTCCTACAATGAGCAGTTCTTC	CASSVQDYSYNEQFF
TRBV2	NA	once	TRBJ1-5	TGTGCCAGCAGTGAAAGTAGCAATCAGCCCCAGCATTTT	CASSESSNQPQHF
TRBV4-1	TRBD1	few	TRBJ1-1	TGCGCCAGCAGCCATGACAGGGGGAACACTGAAGCTTTCTTT	CASSHDRGNTEAFF
TRBV12-3/TRBV12-4	NA	NA	TRBJ2-4	TGTGCCAGCAGTTTCCGGGTTTCCTTAGCCAAAAACATTCAGTACTTC	CASSFRVSLAKNIQYF
TRBV7-8	TRBD2	NA	TRBJ2-5	TGTGCCAGCAGCCGGATAGCGGGAGGCCGGGAGACCCAGTACTTC	CASSRIAGGRETQYF
TRBV25-1	NA	NA	TRBJ1-1	TGTGCCAGCAGTGTGGACAGCCCGAACACTGAAGCTTTCTTT	CASSVDSPNTEAFF
TRBV2	NA	once	TRBJ1-3	TGTGCCAGCAGTGAATGGCAGCTAAGTGGAAACACCATATATTTT	CASSEWQLSGNTIYF
TRBV7-9	NA	NA	TRBJ1-4	TGTGCCAGCAGCCCTCCGCGGGGGCGCGGGAATGAAAAACTGTTTTTT	CASSPPRGRGNEKLFF